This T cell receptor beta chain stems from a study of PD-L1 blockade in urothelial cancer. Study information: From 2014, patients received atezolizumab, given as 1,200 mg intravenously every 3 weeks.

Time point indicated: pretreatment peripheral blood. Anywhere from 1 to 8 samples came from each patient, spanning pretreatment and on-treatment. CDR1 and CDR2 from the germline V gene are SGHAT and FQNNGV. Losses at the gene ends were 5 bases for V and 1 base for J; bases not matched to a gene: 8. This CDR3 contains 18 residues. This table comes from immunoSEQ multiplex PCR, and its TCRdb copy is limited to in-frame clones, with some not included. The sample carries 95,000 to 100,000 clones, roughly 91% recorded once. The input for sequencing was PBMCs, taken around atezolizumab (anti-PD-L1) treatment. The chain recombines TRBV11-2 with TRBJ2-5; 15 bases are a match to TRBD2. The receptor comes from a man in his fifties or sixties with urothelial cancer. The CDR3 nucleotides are TGTGCCAGCAGCGGGGGCGGGACTAGCGGGGGGATCCAAGAGACCCAGTACTTC. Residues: CASSGGGTSGGIQETQYF.